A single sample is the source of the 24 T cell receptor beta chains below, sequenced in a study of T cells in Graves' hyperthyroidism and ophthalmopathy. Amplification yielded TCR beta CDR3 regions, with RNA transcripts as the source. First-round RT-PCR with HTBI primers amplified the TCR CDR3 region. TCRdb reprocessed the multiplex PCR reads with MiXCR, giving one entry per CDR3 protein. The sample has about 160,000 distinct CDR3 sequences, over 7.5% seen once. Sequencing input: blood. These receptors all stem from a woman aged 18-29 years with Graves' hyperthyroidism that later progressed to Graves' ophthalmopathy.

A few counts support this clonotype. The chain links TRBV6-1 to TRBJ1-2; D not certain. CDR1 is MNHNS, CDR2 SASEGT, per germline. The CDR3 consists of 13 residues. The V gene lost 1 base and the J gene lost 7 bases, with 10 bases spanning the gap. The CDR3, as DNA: TGTGCCAGCAGTGAAGGACGGGCCTGTGGCTACACCTTC. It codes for CASSEGRACGYTF.

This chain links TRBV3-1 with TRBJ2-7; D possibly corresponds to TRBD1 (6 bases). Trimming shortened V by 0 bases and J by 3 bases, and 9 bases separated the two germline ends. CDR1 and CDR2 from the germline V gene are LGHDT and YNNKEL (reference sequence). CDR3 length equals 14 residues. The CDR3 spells CASSQEWGRYEQYF. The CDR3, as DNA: TGTGCCAGCAGCCAAGAATGGGGGCGCTACGAGCAGTACTTC.

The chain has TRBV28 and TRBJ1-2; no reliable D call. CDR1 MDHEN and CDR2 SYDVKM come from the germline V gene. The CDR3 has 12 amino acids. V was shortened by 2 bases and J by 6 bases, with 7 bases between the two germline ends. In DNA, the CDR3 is TGTGCCAGCAGTTTAGCGGGAAATGGCTACACCTTC. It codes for CASSLAGNGYTF.

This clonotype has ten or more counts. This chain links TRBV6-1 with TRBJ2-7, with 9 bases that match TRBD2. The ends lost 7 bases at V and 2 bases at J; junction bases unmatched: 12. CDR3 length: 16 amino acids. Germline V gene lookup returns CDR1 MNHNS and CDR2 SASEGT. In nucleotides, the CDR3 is TGTGCCAGCAAGAGAGAGAGACTAGCGGCAACCTACGAGCAGTACTTC. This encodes CASKRERLAATYEQYF.

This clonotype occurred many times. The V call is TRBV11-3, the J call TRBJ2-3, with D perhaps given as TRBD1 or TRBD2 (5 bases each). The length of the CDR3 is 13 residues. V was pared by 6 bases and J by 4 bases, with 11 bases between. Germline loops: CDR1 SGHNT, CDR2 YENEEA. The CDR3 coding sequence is TGTGCCAGCAGGGGACCTGTGTCAGATACGCAGTATTTT. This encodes CASRGPVSDTQYF.

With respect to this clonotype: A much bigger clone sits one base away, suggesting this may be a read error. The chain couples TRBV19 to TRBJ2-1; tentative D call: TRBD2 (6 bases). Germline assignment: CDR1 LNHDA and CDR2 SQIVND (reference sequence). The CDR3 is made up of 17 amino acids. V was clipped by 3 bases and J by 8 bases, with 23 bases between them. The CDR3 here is CASSMRRGLSEGDEQFF. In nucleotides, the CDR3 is TGTGCCAGTAGTATGAGACGGGGGTTATCAGAGGGCGATGAGCAGTTCTTC.

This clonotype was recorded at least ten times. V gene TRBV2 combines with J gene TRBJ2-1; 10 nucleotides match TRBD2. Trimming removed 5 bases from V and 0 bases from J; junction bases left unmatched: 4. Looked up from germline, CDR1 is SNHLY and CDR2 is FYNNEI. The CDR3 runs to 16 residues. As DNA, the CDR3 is TGTGCCAGCAGTTCTAGCGGGGGATACTCCTACAATGAGCAGTTCTTC. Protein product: CASSSSGGYSYNEQFF.

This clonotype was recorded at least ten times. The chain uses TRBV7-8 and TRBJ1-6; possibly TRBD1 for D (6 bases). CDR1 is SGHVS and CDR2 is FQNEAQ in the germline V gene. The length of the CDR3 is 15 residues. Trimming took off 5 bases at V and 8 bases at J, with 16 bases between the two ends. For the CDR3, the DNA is TGTGCCAGCAGCGAGCAGAGGGGGGGTCATTCACCCCTCCACTTT. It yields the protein CASSEQRGGHSPLHF.

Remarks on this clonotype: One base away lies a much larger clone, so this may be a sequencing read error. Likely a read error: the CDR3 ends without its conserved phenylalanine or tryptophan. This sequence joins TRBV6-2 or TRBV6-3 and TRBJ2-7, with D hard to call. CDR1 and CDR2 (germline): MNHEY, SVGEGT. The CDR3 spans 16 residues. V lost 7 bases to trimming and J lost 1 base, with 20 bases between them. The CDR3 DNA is TGTGCCAGCAAGGTATCGAGTGAAATCGGGTCCTACGAGCAGTACCTC. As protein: CASKVSSEIGSYEQYL.

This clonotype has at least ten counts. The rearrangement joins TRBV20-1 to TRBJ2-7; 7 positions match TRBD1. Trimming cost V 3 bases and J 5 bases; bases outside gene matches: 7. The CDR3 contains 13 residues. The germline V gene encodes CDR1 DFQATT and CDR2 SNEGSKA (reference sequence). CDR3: CSARGDSTHEQYF. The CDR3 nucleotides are TGCAGTGCTAGGGGGGACAGTACACACGAGCAGTACTTC.

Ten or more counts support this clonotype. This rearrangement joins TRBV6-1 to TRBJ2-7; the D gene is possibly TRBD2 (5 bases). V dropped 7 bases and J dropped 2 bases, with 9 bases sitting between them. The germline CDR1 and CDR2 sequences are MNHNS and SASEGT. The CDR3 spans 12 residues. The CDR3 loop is CASTRGTYEQYF. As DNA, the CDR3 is TGTGCCAGCACCCGAGGGACCTACGAGCAGTACTTC.

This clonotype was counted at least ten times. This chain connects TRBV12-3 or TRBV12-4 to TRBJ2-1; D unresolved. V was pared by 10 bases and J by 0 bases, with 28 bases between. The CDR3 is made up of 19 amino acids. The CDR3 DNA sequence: TGTGCCACCGAGAAAGGGTCAGGAGTCGACTTTGGCTCCTACAATGAGCAGTTCTTC. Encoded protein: CATEKGSGVDFGSYNEQFF.

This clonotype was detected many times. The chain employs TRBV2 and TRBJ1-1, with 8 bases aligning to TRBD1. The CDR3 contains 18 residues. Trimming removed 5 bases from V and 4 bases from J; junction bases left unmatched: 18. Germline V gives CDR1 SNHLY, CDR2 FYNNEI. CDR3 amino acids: CASSRDRFSTFPGTEAFF. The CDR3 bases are TGTGCCAGCAGTCGGGACAGGTTTTCTACGTTTCCAGGCACTGAAGCTTTCTTT.

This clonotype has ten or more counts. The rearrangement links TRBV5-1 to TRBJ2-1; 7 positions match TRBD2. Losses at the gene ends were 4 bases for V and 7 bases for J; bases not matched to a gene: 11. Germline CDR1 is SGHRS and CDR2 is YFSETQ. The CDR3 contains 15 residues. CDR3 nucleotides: TGCGCCAGCAGCCCCGGTGGGAGGGCGGAAAATGAGCAGTTCTTC. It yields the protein CASSPGGRAENEQFF.

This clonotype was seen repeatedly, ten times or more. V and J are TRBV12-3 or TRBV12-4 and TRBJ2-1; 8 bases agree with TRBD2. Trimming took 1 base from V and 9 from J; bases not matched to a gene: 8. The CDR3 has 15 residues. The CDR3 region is CASSLDGRGSGEQFF. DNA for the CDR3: TGTGCCAGCAGTTTAGACGGGAGGGGATCGGGTGAGCAGTTCTTC.

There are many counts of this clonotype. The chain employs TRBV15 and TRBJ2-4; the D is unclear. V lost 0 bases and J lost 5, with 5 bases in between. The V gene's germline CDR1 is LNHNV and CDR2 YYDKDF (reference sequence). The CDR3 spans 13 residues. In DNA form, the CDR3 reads TGTGCCACCAGCAGAGATATGGAAAACATTCAGTACTTC. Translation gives CATSRDMENIQYF.

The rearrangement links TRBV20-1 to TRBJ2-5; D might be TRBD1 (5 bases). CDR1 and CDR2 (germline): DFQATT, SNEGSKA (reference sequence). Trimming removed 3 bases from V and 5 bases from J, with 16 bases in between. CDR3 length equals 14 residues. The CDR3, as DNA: TGCAGTGCTAGGAGCCAGGGTCGTGTGGAGACCCAGTACTTC. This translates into CSARSQGRVETQYF.

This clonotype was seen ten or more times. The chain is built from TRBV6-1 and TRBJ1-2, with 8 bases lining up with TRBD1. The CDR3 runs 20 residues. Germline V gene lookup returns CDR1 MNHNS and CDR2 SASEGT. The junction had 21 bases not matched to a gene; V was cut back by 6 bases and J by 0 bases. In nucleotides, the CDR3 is TGTGCCAGCAGGCACATCGTGAGACAGGGGCAGAAGGGAGCTAACTATGGCTACACCTTC. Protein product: CASRHIVRQGQKGANYGYTF.

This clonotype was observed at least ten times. CDR3 nucleotides: TGTGCCAGCAGTGTTAAAACTAACACCGGGGAGCTGTTTTTT. It yields the protein CASSVKTNTGELFF. The V and J genes are TRBV6-1 and TRBJ2-2; D remains unclear. Trimming removed 4 bases at V and 2 bases at J, with 8 bases between. CDR3 size: 14 residues. CDR1 is MNHNS and CDR2 is SASEGT in the germline V gene.

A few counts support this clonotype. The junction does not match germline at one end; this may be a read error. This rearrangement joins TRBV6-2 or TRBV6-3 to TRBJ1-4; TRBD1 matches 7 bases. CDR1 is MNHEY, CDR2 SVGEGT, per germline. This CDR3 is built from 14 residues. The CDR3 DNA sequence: TGTGTCAGCAGTCGGGGACAGTTGGAAGAAAAACTGTTTTTT. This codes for CVSSRGQLEEKLFF.

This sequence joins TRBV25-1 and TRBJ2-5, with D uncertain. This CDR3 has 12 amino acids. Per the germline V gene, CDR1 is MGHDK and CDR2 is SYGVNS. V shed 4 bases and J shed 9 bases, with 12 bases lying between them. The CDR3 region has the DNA TGTGCCAGCAGTGGGCCTTTGGTAGCCCAGTACTTC. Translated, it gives CASSGPLVAQYF.

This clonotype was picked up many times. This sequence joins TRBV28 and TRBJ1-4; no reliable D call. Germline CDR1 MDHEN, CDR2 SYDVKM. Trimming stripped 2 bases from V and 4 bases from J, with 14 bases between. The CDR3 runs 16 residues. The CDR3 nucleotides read TGTGCCAGCAGTTTACCCTTTTTGAGGAATAATGAAAAACTGTTTTTT. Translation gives CASSLPFLRNNEKLFF. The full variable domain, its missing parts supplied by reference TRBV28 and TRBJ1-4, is DVKVTQSSRYLVKRTGEKVFLECVQDMDHENMFWYRQDPGLGLRLIYFSYDVKMKEKGDIPEGYSVSREKKERFSLILESASTNQTSMYLCASSLPFLRNNEKLFFGSGTQLSVL.

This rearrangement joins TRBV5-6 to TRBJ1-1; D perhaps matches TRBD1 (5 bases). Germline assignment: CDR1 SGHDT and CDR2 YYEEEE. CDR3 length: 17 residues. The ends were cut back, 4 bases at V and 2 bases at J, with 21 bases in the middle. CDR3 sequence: CASSQIVGVVRNTEAFF. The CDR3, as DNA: TGTGCCAGCAGCCAGATCGTGGGGGTGGTGAGAAACACTGAAGCTTTCTTT.

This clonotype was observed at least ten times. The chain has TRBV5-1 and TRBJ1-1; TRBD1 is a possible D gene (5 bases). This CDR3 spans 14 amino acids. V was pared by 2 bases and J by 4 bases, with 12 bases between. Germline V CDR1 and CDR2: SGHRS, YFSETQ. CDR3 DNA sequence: TGCGCCAGCAGCTTTGGGCAGGGAGGCACTGAAGCTTTCTTT. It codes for CASSFGQGGTEAFF.